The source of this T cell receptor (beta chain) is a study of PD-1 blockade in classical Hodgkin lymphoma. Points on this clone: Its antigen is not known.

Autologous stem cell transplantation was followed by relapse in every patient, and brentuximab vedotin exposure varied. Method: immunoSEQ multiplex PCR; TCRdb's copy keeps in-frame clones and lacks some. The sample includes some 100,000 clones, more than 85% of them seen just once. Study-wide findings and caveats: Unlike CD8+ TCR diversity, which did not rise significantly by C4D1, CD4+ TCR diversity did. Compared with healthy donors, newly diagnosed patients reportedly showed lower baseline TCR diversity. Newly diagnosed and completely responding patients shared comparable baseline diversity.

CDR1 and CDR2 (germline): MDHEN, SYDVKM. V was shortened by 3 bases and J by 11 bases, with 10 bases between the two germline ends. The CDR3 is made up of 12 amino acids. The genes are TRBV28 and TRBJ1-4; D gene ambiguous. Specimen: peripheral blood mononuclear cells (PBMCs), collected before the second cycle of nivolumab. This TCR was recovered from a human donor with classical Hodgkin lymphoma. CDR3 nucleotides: TGTGCCAGCAGTTTTGGAACAATTAAACTGTTTTTT. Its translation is CASSFGTIKLFF.